These 20 T cell receptor beta chains were all obtained from the same sample, sequenced in a study of cytomegalovirus exposure and HLA in healthy donors. The PCR made use of 60 Vbeta and 13 Jbeta primers. The assay was immunoSEQ multiplex PCR, and TCRdb's table has in-frame clones only and misses some. Of roughly 260,000 clones detected, 84% appear once; the ten largest clones hold approximately 2%. The sample comprised PBMCs. The receptor source for this set is a woman between 35 and 50 years old in good health and CMV-seropositive.

This clone was seen once. J is TRBJ1-2 and V is TRBV11-3; the D gene is possibly TRBD1 (6 bases). CDR3 length: 14 amino acids. Germline V gene lookup returns CDR1 SGHNT and CDR2 YENEEA. Trimming took off 6 bases at V and 6 bases at J, with 17 bases between the two ends. For the CDR3, the DNA is TGTGCCAGCAGTCCCGCCGGACAGTGGAATGGCTACACCTTC. Translated, it gives CASSPAGQWNGYTF.

The rearrangement links TRBV7-2 to TRBJ2-2; possible D gene TRBD1, 5 bases. Germline V lookup: CDR1 SGHTA, CDR2 FQGNSA. Trimming shortened V by 6 bases and J by 4 bases, and 18 bases separated the two germline ends. The CDR3 is 16 amino acids. Here the CDR3 DNA reads TGTGCCAGCAGTCCTCAGGGCTCCTCGATCACCGGGGAGCTGTTTTTT. Encoded protein: CASSPQGSSITGELFF.

The gene calls are TRBV6-6 and TRBJ2-1; 10 bases agree with TRBD2. CDR3 size: 13 residues. Germline V gene data show CDR1 as MNHNY and CDR2 as SVGAGI (reference sequence). Losses at the gene ends were 6 bases for V and 7 bases for J; bases not matched to a gene: 3. CDR3 nucleotides: TGTGCCAGCAGAGCGGGAGGGCAGAATGAGCAGTTCTTC. This encodes CASRAGGQNEQFF.

The rearrangement links TRBV28 to TRBJ1-3; no reliable D call. Trimming pared 2 bases from V and 3 bases from J, leaving 14 bases between. Looked up from germline, CDR1 is MDHEN and CDR2 is SYDVKM. The CDR3 contains 16 residues. CDR3 DNA sequence: TGTGCCAGCAGTTTACCGCATGCCACAAGTGGAAACACCATATATTTT. Amino acids: CASSLPHATSGNTIYF.

This chain links TRBV5-6 with TRBJ2-1; TRBD2 matches 7 bases. J lost 5 bases, V lost 1 base, and 9 bases had no gene match. The CDR3 runs to 16 residues. Germline-derived CDR1 and CDR2 are SGHDT and YYEEEE. DNA of the CDR3: TGTGCCAGCAGCTTGAAAGCCTGGACTAGTGACAATGAGCAGTTCTTC. Its protein product is CASSLKAWTSDNEQFF.

This clone has a handful of counts. The chain links TRBV27 to TRBJ2-3; D remains ambiguous. The germline CDR1 and CDR2 sequences are MNHEY and SMNVEV (reference sequence). CDR3 length: 16 amino acids. V was trimmed by 3 bases and J by 0 bases, leaving 13 bases between them. CDR3 residues: CASSFRDSSSTDTQYF. CDR3 in DNA: TGTGCCAGCAGTTTCCGAGACTCCTCTAGCACAGATACGCAGTATTTT.

The chain employs TRBV15 and TRBJ2-3; 13 positions agree with TRBD2. CDR1 and CDR2 from the germline V gene are LNHNV and YYDKDF (reference sequence). CDR3 length: 17 residues. V lost 0 bases to trimming and J lost 2 bases; unmatched junction nucleotides: 2. CDR3 DNA sequence: TGTGCCACCAGCAGAGAGGGACTAGCGGGGCTCACAGATACGCAGTATTTT. It encodes CATSREGLAGLTDTQYF.

The rearrangement links TRBV4-2 to TRBJ2-1, with D possibly TRBD1 on 6 matching bases. Trimming cost V 6 bases and J 9 bases, with 24 bases left between them. Germline-derived CDR1 and CDR2 are LGHNA and YNFKEQ. This CDR3 spans 16 amino acids. CDR3: CASSYLTGTPGGEQFF. The CDR3 bases are TGTGCCAGCAGTTACCTTACCGGGACACCTGGAGGTGAGCAGTTCTTC.

As regards this clone: One junction end does not reproduce the germline sequence, and a read error may be involved. The chain carries TRBV7-9 and TRBJ2-7; TRBD1 matches at 8 bases. CDR1 and CDR2 from the germline V gene are SEHNR and FQNEAQ (reference sequence). The CDR3 contains 15 residues. Written as DNA, the CDR3 is TGTTCCAGCAGTTTATCGGGACAGGTATTCTACGAGCAGTACTTC. This encodes CSSSLSGQVFYEQYF.

The rearrangement uses TRBV5-1 and TRBJ2-5; TRBD1 agrees at 8 bases. After removal of 7 bases from V and 2 bases from J, the junction contained 4 bases not matched to a gene. The germline V gene has CDR1 SGHRS and CDR2 YFSETQ. The CDR3 length is 13 residues. CDR3 region: CASRTGGQETQYF. The CDR3 DNA reads TGCGCCAGCCGTACAGGGGGGCAAGAGACCCAGTACTTC.

CDR3 region: CASSLGSPNQPQHF. The DNA for the CDR3 is TGTGCCAGCAGTTTGGGCAGCCCAAACCAGCCCCAGCATTTT. This chain connects TRBV28 to TRBJ1-5; D gene ambiguous. The V end was cut by 3 bases, the J end by 7 bases, with 13 bases between. This CDR3 is 14 amino acids long. Germline CDR1 is MDHEN and CDR2 is SYDVKM. Drawing the rest from reference TRBV28 and TRBJ1-5, the complete variable domain is DVKVTQSSRYLVKRTGEKVFLECVQDMDHENMFWYRQDPGLGLRLIYFSYDVKMKEKGDIPEGYSVSREKKERFSLILESASTNQTSMYLCASSLGSPNQPQHFGDGTRLSIL.

The chain has TRBV11-2 and TRBJ2-7; 10 bases map to TRBD2. V lost 5 bases to trimming and J lost 1 base; unmatched junction nucleotides: 5. Germline V CDR1 and CDR2: SGHAT, FQNNGV. The CDR3 totals 15 residues. In nucleotides, the CDR3 is TGTGCCAGCAGCAAGGGACTAGCGTCATCCTACGAGCAGTACTTC. Its translation: CASSKGLASSYEQYF.

This clone was seen only once. In nucleotides, the CDR3 is TGTGCCAGCTGGTCTCTAGCGGGAGGGAAAAATGAGCAGTTCTTC. Protein sequence: CASWSLAGGKNEQFF. J is TRBJ2-1 and V is TRBV27; 12 nucleotides match TRBD2. Germline V lookup: CDR1 MNHEY, CDR2 SMNVEV (reference sequence). This CDR3 has 15 residues. V shed 8 bases, J shed 7 bases, and the junction held 9 bases outside the gene matches.

The CDR3 DNA is TGCAGCGTTAGCGTGAACACTGAAGCTTTCTTT. This gives the protein CSVSVNTEAFF. This chain connects TRBV29-1 to TRBJ1-1; D remains unclear. Per germline, CDR1 SQVTM and CDR2 ANQGSEA. The CDR3 sequence is 11 residues long. Trimming cost V 5 bases and J 0 bases, with 4 bases left between them.

This sequence joins TRBV28 and TRBJ1-5; D remains ambiguous. The CDR3 length is 14 residues. Trimming pared 3 bases from V and 4 bases from J, leaving 10 bases between. Germline assignment: CDR1 MDHEN and CDR2 SYDVKM. CDR3 sequence (DNA): TGTGCCAGCAGTTTTGTCTCGGGGAATCAGCCCCAGCATTTT. It yields the protein CASSFVSGNQPQHF. Drawing the rest from reference TRBV28 and TRBJ1-5, the complete variable domain is DVKVTQSSRYLVKRTGEKVFLECVQDMDHENMFWYRQDPGLGLRLIYFSYDVKMKEKGDIPEGYSVSREKKERFSLILESASTNQTSMYLCASSFVSGNQPQHFGDGTRLSIL.

The CDR3 loop reads CASSMLPGTDTQYF. In DNA, the CDR3 is TGTGCCAGTAGTATGCTACCGGGCACAGATACGCAGTATTTT. The chain couples TRBV19 to TRBJ2-3; D ambiguous. Trimming took 3 bases from V and 1 from J, leaving 8 bases between them. The CDR3 is 14 residues long. CDR1 and CDR2 (germline): LNHDA, SQIVND (reference sequence).

This chain uses TRBV7-2 with TRBJ2-5; the match to TRBD1 covers 7 bases. The J call may not be correct, given that the DNA end is closer to TRBJ2-7. The length of the CDR3 is 14 residues. Germline V gene data show CDR1 as SGHTA and CDR2 as FQGNSA. As DNA, the CDR3 is TGTGCCAGCAGCTTAAACAGGGGCTCCTACGAGCAGTACTTC. It codes for CASSLNRGSYEQYF.

This sequence joins TRBV7-2 and TRBJ2-3; D is uncertain. CDR3 length equals 15 residues. Per the germline V gene, CDR1 is SGHTA and CDR2 is FQGNSA. The ends were cut back, 5 bases at V and 1 base at J, with 13 bases in the middle. CDR3 nucleotides: TGTGCCAGCAGCCCCTACGTCCGTGGCACAGATACGCAGTATTTT. It is translated as CASSPYVRGTDTQYF.

This clone came up once. The chain couples TRBV5-4 to TRBJ2-2; 8 nucleotides match TRBD1. Germline V gene data show CDR1 as SGHNT and CDR2 as YYREEE (reference sequence). This CDR3 has 16 amino acids. The ends lost 6 bases at V and 4 bases at J; junction bases unmatched: 11. The CDR3 DNA follows: TGTGCCAGCAACTCGTTAGGACAGGGACCCACCGGGGAGCTGTTTTTT. It translates to CASNSLGQGPTGELFF.

The V gene is TRBV30, the J gene TRBJ1-2; 10 nucleotides match TRBD1. CDR3 size: 11 residues. The germline V gene encodes CDR1 GTSNPN and CDR2 SVGIG (reference sequence). V lost 3 bases, J lost 11 bases, and 3 bases stayed unmatched. The CDR3 region has the DNA TGTGCCTGGAGCGGGACAGGGGAGTACACCTTC. This sequence encodes CAWSGTGEYTF.